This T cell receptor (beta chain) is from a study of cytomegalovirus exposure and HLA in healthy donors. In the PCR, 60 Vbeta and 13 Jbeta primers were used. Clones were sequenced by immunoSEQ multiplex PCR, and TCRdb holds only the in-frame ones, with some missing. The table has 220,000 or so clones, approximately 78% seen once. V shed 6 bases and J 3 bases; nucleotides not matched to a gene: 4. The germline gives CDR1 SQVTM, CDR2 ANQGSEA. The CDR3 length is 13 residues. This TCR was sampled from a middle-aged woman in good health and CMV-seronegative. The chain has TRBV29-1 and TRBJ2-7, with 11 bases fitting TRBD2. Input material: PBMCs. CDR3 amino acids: CSVGTSGDYEQYF. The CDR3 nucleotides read TGCAGCGTCGGGACTAGCGGAGACTACGAGCAGTACTTC.